This T cell receptor beta chain stems from a study of cytomegalovirus exposure and HLA in healthy donors. The study, taken as a whole, reports: Researchers reported that three CMV-associated chains were confirmed in vitro as CMV antigen-specific. Accounts indicate the classifier identified cytomegalovirus status with strong specificity and sensitivity. Reportedly, fewer N-insertions than the roughly 600-donor mean appeared in an Asian-associated ancestry cluster in a later analysis.

Only a few counts were recorded for this clone. Its antigen is unidentified. This PCR relied on a set of 60 Vbeta primers and 13 Jbeta primers. Profiling relied on immunoSEQ multiplex PCR, and the TCRdb table lists in-frame clones only, not all of them. This sample has about 100,000 clones, with around 10% found just once. The V end lost 0 bases, the J end lost 9 bases, and 27 bases lay between the germline ends. The CDR3 sequence is 19 residues long. Germline V lookup: CDR1 MGHRA, CDR2 YSYEKL. The TCR originated in a man in his forties in good health and CMV-seropositive. The chain combines TRBV4-1 with TRBJ2-4, with D tentatively TRBD2 (5 bases). Sample: PBMCs. CDR3 nucleotide sequence: TGCGCCAGCAGCCAAGATAATATGCCGTACTGGAGCCCGGCGGGCATTCAGTACTTC. As protein: CASSQDNMPYWSPAGIQYF.